This T cell receptor (beta chain) was sequenced in a study of Tregs in tolerant kidney transplant recipients. Notes on the study in general: Findings come from small patient numbers and require larger validation. This study did not directly address biological reproducibility. Activated donor B cell expansion appeared to reveal the most relevant donor-specific TCRbeta repertoire.

To note about this clone: Its target is not known.

CD4+CD25+CD127- Tregs, CD4+CD25- non-Tregs, CD4 and CD8 cells were sorted. CDR3 length: 15 amino acids. Looked up from germline, CDR1 is LNHNV and CDR2 is YYDKDF (reference sequence). V shed 0 bases and J shed 0 bases, with 3 bases lying between them. TCRdb's table, derived via immunoSEQ multiplex PCR, lists solely in-frame clones and lacks some. The repertoire includes 35,000 to 55,000 clones, more than 80% of them detected once, and about 0.63% sits in the top ten. Material for sequencing was Tregs from blood. This receptor was identified in a human donor in good health. This chain connects TRBV15 to TRBJ1-6, with unresolved D. The chain's CDR3 is CATSRDGSYNSPLHF. CDR3 nucleotides: TGTGCCACCAGCAGAGATGGCTCCTATAATTCACCCCTCCACTTT.